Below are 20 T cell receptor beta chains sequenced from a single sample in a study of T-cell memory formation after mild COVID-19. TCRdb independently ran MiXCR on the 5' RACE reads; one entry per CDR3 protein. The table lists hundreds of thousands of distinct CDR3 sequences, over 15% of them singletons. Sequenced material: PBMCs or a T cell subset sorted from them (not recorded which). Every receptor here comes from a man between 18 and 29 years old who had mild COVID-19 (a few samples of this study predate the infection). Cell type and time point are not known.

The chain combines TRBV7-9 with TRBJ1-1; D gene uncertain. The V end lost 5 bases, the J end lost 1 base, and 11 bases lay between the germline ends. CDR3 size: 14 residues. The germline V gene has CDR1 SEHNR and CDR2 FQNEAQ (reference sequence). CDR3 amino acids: CASSRTKGNTEAFF. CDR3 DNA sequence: TGTGCCAGCAGCCGTACGAAGGGGAACACTGAAGCTTTCTTT.

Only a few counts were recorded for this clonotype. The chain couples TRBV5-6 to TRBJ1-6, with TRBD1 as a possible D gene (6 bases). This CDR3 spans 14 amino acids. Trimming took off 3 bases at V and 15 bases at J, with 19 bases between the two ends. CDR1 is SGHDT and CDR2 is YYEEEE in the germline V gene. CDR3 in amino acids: CASSSYDRMFLLHF. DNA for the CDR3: TGTGCCAGCAGCTCATATGACAGGATGTTCCTCCTCCACTTT.

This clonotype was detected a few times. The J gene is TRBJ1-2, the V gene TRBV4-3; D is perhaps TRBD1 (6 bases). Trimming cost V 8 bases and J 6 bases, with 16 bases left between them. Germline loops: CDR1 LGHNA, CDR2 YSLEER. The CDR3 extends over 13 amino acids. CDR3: CASASRGGDGYTF. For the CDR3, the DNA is TGCGCCAGCGCCTCCAGGGGCGGAGATGGCTACACCTTC.

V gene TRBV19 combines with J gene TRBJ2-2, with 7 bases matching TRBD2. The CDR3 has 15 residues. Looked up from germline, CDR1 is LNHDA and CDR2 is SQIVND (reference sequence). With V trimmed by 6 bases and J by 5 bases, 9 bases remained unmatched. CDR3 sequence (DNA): TGTGCCAGTAGCCAAGGACTAGTCAAAACCGGGGAGCTGTTTTTT. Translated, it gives CASSQGLVKTGELFF.

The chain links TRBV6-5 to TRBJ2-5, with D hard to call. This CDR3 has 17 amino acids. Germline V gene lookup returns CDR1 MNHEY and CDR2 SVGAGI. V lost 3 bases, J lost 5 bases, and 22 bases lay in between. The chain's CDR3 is CASSYKGPGDPTETQYF. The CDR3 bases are TGTGCCAGCAGTTATAAAGGGCCCGGTGACCCTACGGAGACCCAGTACTTC.

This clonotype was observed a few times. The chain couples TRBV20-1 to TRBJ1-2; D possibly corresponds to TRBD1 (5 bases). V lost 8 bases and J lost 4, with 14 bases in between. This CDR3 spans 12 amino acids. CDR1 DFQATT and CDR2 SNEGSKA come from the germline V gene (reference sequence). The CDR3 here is CSQAHGTYGYTF. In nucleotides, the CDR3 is TGCAGTCAAGCGCACGGGACCTATGGCTACACCTTC.

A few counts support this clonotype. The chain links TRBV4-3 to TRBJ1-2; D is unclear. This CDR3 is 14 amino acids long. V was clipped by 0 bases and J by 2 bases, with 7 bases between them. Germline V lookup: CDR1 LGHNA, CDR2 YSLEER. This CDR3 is CASSQERENYGYTF. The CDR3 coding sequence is TGCGCCAGCAGCCAAGAAAGGGAGAACTATGGCTACACCTTC.

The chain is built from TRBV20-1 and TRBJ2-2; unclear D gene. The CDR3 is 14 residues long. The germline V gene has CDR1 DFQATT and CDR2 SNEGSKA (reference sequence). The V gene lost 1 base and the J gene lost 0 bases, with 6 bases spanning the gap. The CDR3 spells CSARAAANTGELFF. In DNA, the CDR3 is TGCAGTGCTAGAGCCGCGGCGAACACCGGGGAGCTGTTTTTT.

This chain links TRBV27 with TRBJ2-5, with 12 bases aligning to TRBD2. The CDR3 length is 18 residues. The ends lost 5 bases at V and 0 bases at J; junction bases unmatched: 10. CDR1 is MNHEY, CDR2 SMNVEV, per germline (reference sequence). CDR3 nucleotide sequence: TGTGCCAGCAGTCCGCGGACTAGCGGGGTTCCGTACCAAGAGACCCAGTACTTC. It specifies CASSPRTSGVPYQETQYF.

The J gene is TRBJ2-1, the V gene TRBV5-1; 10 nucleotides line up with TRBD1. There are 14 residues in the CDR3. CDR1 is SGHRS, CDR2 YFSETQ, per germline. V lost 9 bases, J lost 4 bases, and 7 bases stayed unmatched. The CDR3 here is CATTRDRGYNEQFF. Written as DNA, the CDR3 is TGCGCCACGACCCGGGACAGGGGTTACAATGAGCAGTTCTTC. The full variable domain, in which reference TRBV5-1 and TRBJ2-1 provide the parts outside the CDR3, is KAGVTQTPRYLIKTRGQQVTLSCSPISGHRSVSWYQQTPGQGLQFLFEYFSETQRNKGNFPGRFSGRQFSNSRSEMNVSTLELGDSALYLCATTRDRGYNEQFFGPGTRLTVL.

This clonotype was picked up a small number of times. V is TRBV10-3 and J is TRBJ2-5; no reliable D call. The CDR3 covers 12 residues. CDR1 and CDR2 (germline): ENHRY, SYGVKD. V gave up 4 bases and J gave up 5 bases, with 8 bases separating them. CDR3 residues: CAISGGSETQYF. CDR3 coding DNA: TGTGCCATCAGTGGGGGTTCTGAGACCCAGTACTTC.

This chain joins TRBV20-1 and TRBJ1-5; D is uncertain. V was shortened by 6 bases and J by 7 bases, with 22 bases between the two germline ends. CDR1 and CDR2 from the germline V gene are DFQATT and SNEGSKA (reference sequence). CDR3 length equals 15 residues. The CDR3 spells CSARASSVVGQPQHF. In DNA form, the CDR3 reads TGCAGTGCCCGGGCCTCCTCAGTGGTTGGCCAGCCCCAGCATTTT.

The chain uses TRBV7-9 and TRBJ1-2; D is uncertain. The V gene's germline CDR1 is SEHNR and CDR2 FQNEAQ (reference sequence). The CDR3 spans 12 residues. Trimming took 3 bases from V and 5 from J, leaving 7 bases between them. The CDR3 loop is CASSFSEYGYTF. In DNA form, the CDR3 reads TGTGCCAGCAGCTTCTCGGAGTATGGCTACACCTTC. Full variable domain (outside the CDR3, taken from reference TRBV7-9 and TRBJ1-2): DTGVSQNPRHKITKRGQNVTFRCDPISEHNRLYWYRQTLGQGPEFLTYFQNEAQLEKSRLLSDRFSAERPKGSFSTLEIQRTEQGDSAMYLCASSFSEYGYTFGSGTRLTVV.

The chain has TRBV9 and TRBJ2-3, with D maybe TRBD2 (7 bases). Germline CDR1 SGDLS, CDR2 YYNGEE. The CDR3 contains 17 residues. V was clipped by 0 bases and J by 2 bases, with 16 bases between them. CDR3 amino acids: CASSVDPSGDITDTQYF. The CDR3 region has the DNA TGTGCCAGCAGCGTAGATCCCAGCGGGGACATCACAGATACGCAGTATTTT.

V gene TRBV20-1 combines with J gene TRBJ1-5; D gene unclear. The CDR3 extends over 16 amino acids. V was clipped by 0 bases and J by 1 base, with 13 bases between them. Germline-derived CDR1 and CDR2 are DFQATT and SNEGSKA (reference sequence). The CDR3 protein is CSARDPQIKSNQPQHF. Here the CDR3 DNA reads TGCAGTGCTAGAGATCCCCAGATTAAGAGCAATCAGCCCCAGCATTTT.

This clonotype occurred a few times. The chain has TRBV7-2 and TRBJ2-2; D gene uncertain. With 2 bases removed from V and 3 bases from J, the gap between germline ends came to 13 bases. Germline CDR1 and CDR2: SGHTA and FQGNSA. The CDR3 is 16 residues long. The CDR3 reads CASSLRTLLDTGELFF. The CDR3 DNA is TGTGCCAGCAGCTTACGTACCCTGCTAGACACCGGGGAGCTGTTTTTT.

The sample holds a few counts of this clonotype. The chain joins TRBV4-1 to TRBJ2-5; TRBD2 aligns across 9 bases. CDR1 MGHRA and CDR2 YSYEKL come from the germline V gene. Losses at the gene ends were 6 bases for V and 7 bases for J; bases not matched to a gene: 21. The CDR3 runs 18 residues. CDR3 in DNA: TGCGCCAGCAGTCGCAACCCCGGGGAGCGGGGGGACCTGGGGACCCAGTACTTC. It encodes CASSRNPGERGDLGTQYF.

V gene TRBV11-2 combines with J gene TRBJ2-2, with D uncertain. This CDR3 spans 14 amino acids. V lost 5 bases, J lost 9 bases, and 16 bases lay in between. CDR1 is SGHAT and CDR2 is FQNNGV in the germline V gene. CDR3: CASSPELGLRELFF. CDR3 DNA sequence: TGTGCCAGCAGCCCGGAGCTTGGATTACGGGAGCTGTTTTTT.

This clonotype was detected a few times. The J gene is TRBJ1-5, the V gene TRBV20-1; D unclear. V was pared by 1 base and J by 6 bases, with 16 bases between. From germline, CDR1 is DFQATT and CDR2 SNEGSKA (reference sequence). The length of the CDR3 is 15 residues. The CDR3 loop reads CSARVKGIGGQPQHF. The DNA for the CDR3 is TGCAGTGCTAGAGTTAAGGGTATAGGAGGTCAGCCCCAGCATTTT.

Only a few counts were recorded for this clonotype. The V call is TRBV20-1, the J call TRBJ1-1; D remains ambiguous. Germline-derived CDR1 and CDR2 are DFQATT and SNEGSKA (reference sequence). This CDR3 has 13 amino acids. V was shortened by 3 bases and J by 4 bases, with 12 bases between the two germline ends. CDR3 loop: CSASTGQVTEAFF. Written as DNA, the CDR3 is TGCAGTGCTAGCACCGGGCAGGTCACTGAAGCTTTCTTT.